These 21 T cell receptor beta chains originate from one sample sequenced in a study of blood T cell repertoires in COVID-19. Clones were read by immunoSEQ multiplex PCR, and TCRdb kept only the in-frame ones, dropping some. The table includes approximately 470,000 clones, about nine tenths detected once. The sequencing input was PBMCs or T cells enriched from blood (not recorded which). The receptors originated from a woman aged 18-29 years who had recovered from COVID-19.

This sequence joins TRBV7-9 and TRBJ1-2, with 8 bases matching TRBD1. Germline lookup yields CDR1 SEHNR and CDR2 FQNEAQ (reference sequence). With 4 bases clipped from V and 7 bases from J, the junction kept 11 bases outside the gene matches. The CDR3 has 15 amino acids. CDR3 coding DNA: TGTGCCAGCAGCTCTCCTGGACAGGGAATGTTTGGCTACACCTTC. Its translation: CASSSPGQGMFGYTF.

The rearrangement links TRBV7-2 to TRBJ2-1; 8 bases align to TRBD2. The CDR3 runs 15 residues. J gave up 6 bases and V 2 bases, and 6 bases lay outside the gene matches. Germline CDR1 is SGHTA and CDR2 is FQGNSA. For the CDR3, the DNA is TGTGCCAGCAGCTTATTCGGGGGGGCAATCAATGAGCAGTTCTTC. As protein: CASSLFGGAINEQFF.

The genes are TRBV7-9 and TRBJ2-7; 11 nucleotides agree with TRBD1. Germline values: CDR1 SEHNR, CDR2 FQNEAQ (reference sequence). J lost 3 bases, V lost 2 bases, and 9 bases had no gene match. The length of the CDR3 is 17 residues. CDR3 nucleotides: TGTGCCAGCAGCTTACCGCCGGGACAGGGGGGATTCTACGAGCAGTACTTC. Translated: CASSLPPGQGGFYEQYF.

The chain employs TRBV5-1 and TRBJ2-5, with a tentative D call TRBD1 (6 bases). Trimming left V 1 base short and J 0 bases short, with 10 bases between. Germline CDR1 reads SGHRS; CDR2 reads YFSETQ. The CDR3 spans 15 residues. The chain's CDR3 is CASSLPGQNQETQYF. In DNA, the CDR3 is TGCGCCAGCAGCTTGCCTGGACAGAACCAAGAGACCCAGTACTTC.

The chain employs TRBV28 and TRBJ2-7, with D perhaps TRBD2 (6 bases). Looked up from germline, CDR1 is MDHEN and CDR2 is SYDVKM. The CDR3 has 14 amino acids. The germline V and J ends were trimmed by 3 bases and 4 bases, with 13 bases remaining between them. CDR3 amino acids: CASSLEGSLYEQYF. DNA of the CDR3: TGTGCCAGCAGTTTGGAGGGGAGTCTTTACGAGCAGTACTTC.

V is TRBV19 and J is TRBJ1-6, with D tentatively TRBD1 (6 bases). This CDR3 contains 12 residues. The V end was cut by 11 bases, the J end by 7 bases, with 12 bases between. CDR1 LNHDA and CDR2 SQIVND come from the germline V gene (reference sequence). The CDR3 is CACSQGNSPLHF. The CDR3 nucleotides are TGTGCCTGCTCACAGGGAAATTCACCCCTCCACTTT.

CDR3: CASGQLSSYEQYF. The CDR3 DNA is TGTGCCAGCGGACAGCTTAGCTCCTACGAGCAGTACTTC. This rearrangement joins TRBV12-3 or TRBV12-4 to TRBJ2-7; a weak D match, TRBD1 (6 bases). There are 13 residues in the CDR3. Trimming stripped 8 bases from V and 0 bases from J, with 11 bases between.

The gene calls are TRBV3-1 (or the pseudogene TRBV3-2) and TRBJ1-1; TRBD1 might be the D (6 bases). The CDR3 loop spans 12 amino acids. Germline values: CDR1 LGHDT, CDR2 YNNKEL (reference sequence). Between the trimmed V and J ends, which lost 4 bases and 9 bases, there was a span of 12 bases. The CDR3: CASSRRDIQAFF. The CDR3 DNA follows: TGTGCCAGCAGCCGCCGGGACATCCAAGCTTTCTTT.

The V gene is TRBV29-1, the J gene TRBJ2-5, with D perhaps TRBD1 (5 bases). Germline V gives CDR1 SQVTM, CDR2 ANQGSEA. The CDR3 spans 13 residues. V lost 5 bases and J 7 bases, leaving 17 bases between the germline ends. The CDR3 DNA sequence: TGCAGCGTTTTTAAGGGGCAAGTCGGGACCCAGTACTTC. It codes for CSVFKGQVGTQYF.

The chain is built from TRBV4-1 and TRBJ2-4; D might be TRBD2 (5 bases). Germline-derived CDR1 and CDR2 are MGHRA and YSYEKL. Trimming took off 3 bases at V and 11 bases at J, with 14 bases between the two ends. The CDR3 totals 13 residues. The CDR3 loop is CASSQGAGRLQYF. The CDR3 DNA reads as TGCGCCAGCAGCCAGGGCGCGGGTAGGCTTCAGTACTTC.

This chain joins TRBV25-1 and TRBJ1-1, with TRBD1 identical over 10 bases. This CDR3 has 15 residues. Germline CDR1 is MGHDK and CDR2 is SYGVNS. J was trimmed by 7 bases and V by 1 base; bases with no gene match: 6. The CDR3, as DNA: TGTGCCAGCAGTGAATTAGGGGGGACAGGGGTTGAAGCTTTCTTT. Its protein product is CASSELGGTGVEAFF.

The chain employs TRBV5-6 and TRBJ1-3, with 10 nucleotides matching TRBD1. The CDR3 is made up of 17 amino acids. J was trimmed by 1 base and V by 3 bases; bases with no gene match: 7. Germline V CDR1 and CDR2: SGHDT, YYEEEE. The CDR3 here is CASSSRTGGPSGNTIYF. Here the CDR3 DNA reads TGTGCCAGCAGCTCCCGGACAGGGGGGCCATCTGGAAACACCATATATTTT.

V usage is TRBV29-1 and J usage is TRBJ1-2; TRBD1 agrees at 9 bases. The V gene end was trimmed by 6 bases and the J gene end by 5 bases; junction bases not matched to a gene: 4. The V gene's germline CDR1 is SQVTM and CDR2 ANQGSEA. There are 12 residues in the CDR3. The CDR3 DNA follows: TGCAGCGTCCGGGACAGGGCTTATGGCTACACCTTC. The encoded protein is CSVRDRAYGYTF.

The chain links TRBV5-1 to TRBJ1-4; TRBD1 matches at 8 bases. The CDR3 runs to 14 residues. From germline, CDR1 is SGHRS and CDR2 YFSETQ. J gave up 5 bases and V 4 bases, and 4 bases lay outside the gene matches. The CDR3 spells CASSVGQDNEKLFF. The DNA for the CDR3 is TGCGCCAGCAGCGTGGGACAGGACAATGAAAAACTGTTTTTT.

J is TRBJ1-1 and V is TRBV19, with no clear D. CDR1 and CDR2 from the germline V gene are LNHDA and SQIVND (reference sequence). The CDR3 is made up of 15 amino acids. With 5 bases removed from V and 5 bases from J, the gap between germline ends came to 18 bases. The CDR3 nucleotides read TGTGCCAGTAGTTCCCGGGCGGGAGAACAAACTGAAGCTTTCTTT. Its translation: CASSSRAGEQTEAFF.

V and J are TRBV5-1 and TRBJ2-7, with TRBD1 matching over 10 bases. CDR3 length equals 17 residues. V shed 1 base, J shed 5 bases, and the junction held 12 bases outside the gene matches. Germline V lookup: CDR1 SGHRS, CDR2 YFSETQ. The CDR3 loop is CASSLTSVGQGINEQYF. The CDR3 nucleotides are TGCGCCAGCAGCTTGACTAGTGTGGGACAGGGGATCAACGAGCAGTACTTC.

J is TRBJ2-5 and V is TRBV5-1, with D possibly TRBD1 on 5 matching bases. With 7 bases removed from V and 3 bases from J, the gap between germline ends came to 16 bases. CDR3 length equals 14 residues. CDR1 and CDR2 from the germline V gene are SGHRS and YFSETQ. The CDR3 sequence is CASGTGAKEETQYF. CDR3 nucleotides: TGCGCCAGCGGCACAGGAGCTAAAGAAGAGACCCAGTACTTC.

Regarding this clone: The same CDR3 is also encoded by other DNA sequences in this sample. The J gene is TRBJ2-3, the V gene TRBV6-5; D remains ambiguous. The CDR3 extends over 13 amino acids. V was shortened by 0 bases and J by 6 bases, with 7 bases between the two germline ends. The V gene's germline CDR1 is MNHEY and CDR2 SVGAGI. In DNA, the CDR3 is TGTGCCAGCAGTTACTCTCCCAGGGATACGCAGTATTTT. It codes for CASSYSPRDTQYF.

The chain employs TRBV4-1 and TRBJ1-1; D might be TRBD1 (5 bases). This CDR3 spans 15 amino acids. Per germline, CDR1 MGHRA and CDR2 YSYEKL. The ends were cut back, 1 base at V and 4 bases at J, with 13 bases in the middle. Here the CDR3 reads CASSQGRGRATEAFF. The CDR3 DNA reads TGCGCCAGCAGCCAAGGACGGGGGAGGGCCACTGAAGCTTTCTTT.

The chain couples TRBV27 to TRBJ2-1, with 9 bases matching TRBD1. Germline CDR1 is MNHEY and CDR2 is SMNVEV (reference sequence). There are 13 residues in the CDR3. Trimming at V came to 8 bases and at J to 5 bases, leaving 4 bases not matched to a gene. CDR3 in DNA: TGTGCCAGCGGGACAGGGCGAGACAATGAGCAGTTCTTC. Its protein product is CASGTGRDNEQFF.

V and J are TRBV7-2 and TRBJ2-2; 10 positions match TRBD2. The J segment lost 3 bases and the V segment lost 7 bases, leaving 8 bases of the junction unmatched. The germline gives CDR1 SGHTA, CDR2 FQGNSA. CDR3 size: 16 residues. CDR3 sequence reads: CASNQLAGFDTGELFF. DNA for the CDR3: TGTGCCAGCAACCAACTAGCGGGGTTTGACACCGGGGAGCTGTTTTTT.